The sequence of this T cell receptor beta chain was determined in a study of T cell responses to AZD1222 COVID-19 vaccine. At the level of the study: Second-dose schedules of about 4 or about 12 weeks were combined. Study-level points and caveats: White British donors predominated, females outnumbered males, and clonal diversity was possibly underestimated. Repertoires were obtained only post-peak T cell response. Recipients of two AZD1222 doses showed rising Spike-specific TCR breadth and depth.

This clone was counted between two and nine times. Its matching antigen is unknown. Data came from immunoSEQ multiplex PCR; TCRdb stores just in-frame clones and leaves some out. The repertoire has around 110,000 clones, roughly four fifths of them found once; the top ten carry about 9.7%. Between the trimmed V and J ends, which lost 6 bases and 0 bases, there was a span of 11 bases. The CDR3 covers 14 residues. Germline CDR1 MNHEY, CDR2 SVGAGI. Sequenced material: peripheral blood, taken on day 0 of AZD1222 vaccination. This TCR came from an adult in good health. V gene TRBV6-5 combines with J gene TRBJ1-1; tentatively, D is TRBD1 (5 bases). This CDR3 reads CASSRRELNTEAFF. The CDR3 region has the DNA TGTGCCAGCAGCCGCAGGGAGCTGAACACTGAAGCTTTCTTT.